The rows below give T cell receptor beta chains drawn from one sample of a study of T cell repertoires in cytomegalovirus infection. Each CDR3 protein is one row after TCRdb ran MiXCR on the reads. The data hold over 45,000 distinct CDR3 sequences, with roughly 19% observed a single time. For these TCRs, the target antigens are not known. The starting material was CD8+ T cells from cultured PBMCs, obtained from culture after CMV antigen stimulation. These receptor sequences come from a human donor in good health (CMV status not recorded). Some clones in this sample may be carry-over from other donors' samples. CDR3s include the opening cysteine and the closing phenylalanine or tryptophan. D genes are given only for firm matches. Not all rows give a size; the values are once, few, many and, for expanded clones, a class.

TRBJ1-1	NA	NA	TRBV5-4	CASSFGITEAFF	TGTGCCAGCAGCTTCGGGATCACTGAAGCTTTCTTT
TRBJ2-5	NA	NA	TRBV6-2/TRBV6-3	CASRPYGTPQETQYF	TGTGCCAGCAGACCTTACGGGACACCCCAAGAGACCCAGTACTTC
TRBJ2-7	NA	NA	TRBV6-2/TRBV6-3	CASSPGGVEQYF	TGTGCCAGCTCCCCCGGAGGGGTCGAGCAGTACTTC
TRBJ1-4	NA	many	TRBV12-3/TRBV12-4	CASSLWQGDEKLFF	TGTGCCAGCAGTTTATGGCAGGGAGATGAAAAACTGTTTTTT
TRBJ1-2	NA	few	TRBV5-1	CASSLGVTNYGYTF	TGCGCCAGCAGCCTAGGGGTAACTAACTATGGCTACACCTTC
TRBJ2-1	TRBD2	few	TRBV7-7	CASSLARTSGVFYNEQFF	TGTGCCAGCAGCTTAGCCCGGACTAGCGGGGTCTTCTACAATGAGCAGTTCTTC
TRBJ2-5	TRBD2	few	TRBV28	CASSPRLAGGRGAQYF	TGTGCCAGCAGTCCTCGACTAGCGGGGGGCCGGGGGGCCCAGTACTTC
TRBJ2-2	TRBD2	many	TRBV7-9	CASSLSGGRAVAGELFF	TGTGCCAGCAGCTTATCTGGCGGGAGGGCCGTAGCCGGGGAGCTGTTTTTT
TRBJ2-1	NA	many	TRBV7-9	CASSLEDAYNEQFF	TGTGCCAGCAGCTTGGAGGACGCATACAATGAGCAGTTCTTC
TRBJ2-5	NA	many	TRBV7-6	CASSSLSWETQYF	TGTGCCAGCAGCTCCCTTAGCTGGGAGACCCAGTACTTC
TRBJ2-7	TRBD1	many	TRBV7-6	CASSKGQGGSYEQYF	TGTGCCAGCAGCAAAGGACAGGGGGGCTCCTACGAGCAGTACTTC
TRBJ2-5	TRBD2	few	TRBV4-2	CASRATSGRETQYF	TGTGCCAGCAGGGCGACTAGCGGGAGGGAGACCCAGTACTTC
TRBJ2-7	NA	few	TRBV4-1	CASSQDRQTYYEQYF	TGCGCCAGCAGCCAAGATCGGCAGACCTACTACGAGCAGTACTTC